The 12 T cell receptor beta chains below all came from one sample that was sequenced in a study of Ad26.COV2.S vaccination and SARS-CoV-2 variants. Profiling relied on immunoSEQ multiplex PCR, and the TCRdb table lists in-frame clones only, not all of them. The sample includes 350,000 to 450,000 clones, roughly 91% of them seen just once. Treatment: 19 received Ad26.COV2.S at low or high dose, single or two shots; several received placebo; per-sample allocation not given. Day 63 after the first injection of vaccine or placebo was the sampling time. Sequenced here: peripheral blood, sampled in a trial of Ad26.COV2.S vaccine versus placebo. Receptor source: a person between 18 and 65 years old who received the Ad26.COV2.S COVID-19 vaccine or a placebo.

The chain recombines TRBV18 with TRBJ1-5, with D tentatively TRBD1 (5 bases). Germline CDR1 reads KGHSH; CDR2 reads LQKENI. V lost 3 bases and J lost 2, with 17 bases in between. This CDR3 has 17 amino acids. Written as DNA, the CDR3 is TGTGCCAGCTCACCTCTCACCCAGGGAACTGGCAATCAGCCCCAGCATTTT. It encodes CASSPLTQGTGNQPQHF.

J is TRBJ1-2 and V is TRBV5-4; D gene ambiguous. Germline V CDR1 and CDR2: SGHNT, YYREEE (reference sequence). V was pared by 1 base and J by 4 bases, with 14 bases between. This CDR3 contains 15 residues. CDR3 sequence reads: CASSLRRSFGYGYTF. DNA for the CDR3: TGTGCCAGCAGCTTGCGCCGCAGTTTTGGCTATGGCTACACCTTC.

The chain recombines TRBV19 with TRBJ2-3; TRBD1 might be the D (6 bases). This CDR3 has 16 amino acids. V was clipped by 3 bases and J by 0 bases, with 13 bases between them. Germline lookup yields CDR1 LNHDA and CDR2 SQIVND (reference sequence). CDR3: CASSIRGFSSTDTQYF. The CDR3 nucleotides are TGTGCCAGTAGTATCAGGGGTTTTTCTAGCACAGATACGCAGTATTTT.

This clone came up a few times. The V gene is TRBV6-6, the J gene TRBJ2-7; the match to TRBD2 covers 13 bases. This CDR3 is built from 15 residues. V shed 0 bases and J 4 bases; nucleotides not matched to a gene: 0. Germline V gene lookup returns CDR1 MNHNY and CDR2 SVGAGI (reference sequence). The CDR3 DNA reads TGTGCCAGCAGTTACTCGACTAGCGGGGGGTACGAGCAGTACTTC. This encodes CASSYSTSGGYEQYF.

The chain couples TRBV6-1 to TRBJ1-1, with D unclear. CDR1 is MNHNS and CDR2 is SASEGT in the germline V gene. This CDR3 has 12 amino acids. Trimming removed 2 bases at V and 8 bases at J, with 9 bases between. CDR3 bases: TGTGCCAGCAGTGAACAAGGGTTGGAAGCTTTCTTT. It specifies CASSEQGLEAFF.

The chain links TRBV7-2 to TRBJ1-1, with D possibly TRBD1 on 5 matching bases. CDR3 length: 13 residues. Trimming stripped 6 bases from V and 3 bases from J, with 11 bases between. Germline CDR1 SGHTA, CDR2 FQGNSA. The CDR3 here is CASSGWGYTEAFF. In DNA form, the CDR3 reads TGTGCCAGCAGTGGGTGGGGGTACACTGAAGCTTTCTTT.

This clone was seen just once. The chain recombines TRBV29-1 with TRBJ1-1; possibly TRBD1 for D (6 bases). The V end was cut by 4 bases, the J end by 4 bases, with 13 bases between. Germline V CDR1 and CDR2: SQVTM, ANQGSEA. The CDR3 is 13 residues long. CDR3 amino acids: CSVALQGGTEAFF. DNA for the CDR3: TGCAGCGTTGCGTTACAGGGAGGCACTGAAGCTTTCTTT.

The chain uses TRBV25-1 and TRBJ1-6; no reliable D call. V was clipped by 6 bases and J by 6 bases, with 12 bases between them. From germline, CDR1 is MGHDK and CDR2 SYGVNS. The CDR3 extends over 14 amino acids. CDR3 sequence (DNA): TGTGCCAGCAGCGGACGGCAAACTAATTCACCCCTCCACTTT. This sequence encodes CASSGRQTNSPLHF.

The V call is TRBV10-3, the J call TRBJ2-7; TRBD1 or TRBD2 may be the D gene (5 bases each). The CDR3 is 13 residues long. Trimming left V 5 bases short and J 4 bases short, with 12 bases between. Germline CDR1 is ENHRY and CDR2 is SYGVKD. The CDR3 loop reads CAISSGTPYEQYF. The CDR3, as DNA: TGTGCCATCAGTTCCGGGACCCCTTACGAGCAGTACTTC.

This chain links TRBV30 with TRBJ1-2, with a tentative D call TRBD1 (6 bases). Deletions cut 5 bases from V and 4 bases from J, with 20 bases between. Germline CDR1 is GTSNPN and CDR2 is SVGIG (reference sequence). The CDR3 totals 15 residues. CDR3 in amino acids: CAWEVGGTLVYGYTF. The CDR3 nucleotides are TGTGCCTGGGAGGTGGGGGGCACCCTCGTCTATGGCTACACCTTC.

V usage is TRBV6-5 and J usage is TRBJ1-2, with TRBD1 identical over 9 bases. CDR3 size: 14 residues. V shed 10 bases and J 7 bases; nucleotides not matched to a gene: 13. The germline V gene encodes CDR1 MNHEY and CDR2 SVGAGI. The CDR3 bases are TGTGCCACCGAACCGGGGACAGGGTGGATTGGCTACACCTTC. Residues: CATEPGTGWIGYTF.

The CDR3 here is CASSSGQGLEKLFF. In DNA, the CDR3 is TGTGCCAGCAGCTCCGGACAGGGTCTTGAAAAACTGTTTTTT. V is TRBV9 and J is TRBJ1-4; 8 bases match TRBD1. The CDR3 is made up of 14 amino acids. Per germline, CDR1 SGDLS and CDR2 YYNGEE. V shed 4 bases, J shed 7 bases, and the junction held 6 bases outside the gene matches.